This T cell receptor (beta chain) was obtained from a study of blood T cells in healthy people across ages (dated by TCRdb to the mid-2010s). With respect to the entire study: In model experiments, roughly one uniquely barcoded TCR beta cDNA molecule per two T cells was captured by template switching. Using deep sequencing normalized with unique cDNA molecular identifiers, the study measured how TCR beta repertoire diversity changes with age. Donors were grouped into four age groups: young (average approximately 16 years), middle-aged (roughly 38), aged (about 60) and long-lived (approximately 82). To avoid experimental bias, donors of different ages were spread randomly across the sequencing lanes. The study analyzed two additional independent replicas of 1 million unique cDNA reads from the same blood draw for two donors, one aged 18 to 30 and one aged 80 or older.

The paper as a whole reports these results and caveats: Estimates of total diversity from one million sequenced T cells were regarded as lower bounds and underestimates. As age increased, observed TCR beta diversity per million T cells dropped in a roughly linear way, and a significant reduction was already evident by age 40. Because the CMV infection status of the donors was unknown, age-related changes in expanded clonotypes may potentially have been confounded. Compared with the aged group, the long-lived group had more naive CD4+ T cells, fewer expanded clones and increased TCR diversity, a pattern suggesting age selection. Since profiling was done on bulk unsorted PBMCs, naive and antigen-experienced compartments could not be conclusively compared. Observed TCR beta diversity correlated strongly with the percentage of naive T cells measured by flow cytometry.

Libraries were prepared through 5' RACE. The instrument was an Illumina HiSeq 2500. The second PCR ran for roughly 7 to 11 cycles and used a J-beta primer mix along with a sample-barcoded 5' primer. Each TCR beta cDNA molecule received a unique molecular identifier from a template-switch 5' adaptor carrying 12 random nucleotides. At least 3 million CDR3-containing paired-end reads were obtained from each sample. The Mint cDNA synthesis kit, primed by a TRBC-specific oligonucleotide, was used to synthesize first-strand cDNA from all RNA. All cDNA was treated with uracil-DNA glycosylase and then went through a first 18-cycle PCR with the universal primers M1SS and BC2_uni_R. The source study handled its data this way. For normalization, 1 million high-quality reads, each with a distinct molecular identifier, were randomly selected from each sample. Instead of being binned into consensus sequences, reads that shared molecular identifiers were thrown out. MiTCR, set to a Q25 quality threshold and the strictest error-elimination algorithm, was used for CDR3 identification, clonotype clustering and error correction. A nonparametric unseen species model with Euler transformation was used to estimate lower-bound total TCR beta diversity. The public reads were reanalyzed by TCRdb: fastp trimming at Q25, MiXCR alignment, in-frame beta chains only. Every distinct CDR3 protein forms one entry, paired with its most common genes and DNA. The authors' filters were not applied to this entry. This sample lists roughly 410,000 distinct CDR3 sequences; 45% to 60% were detected once. 51% of the sample rests with the top ten.

Donors were about 36 systemically healthy Caucasian individuals from Russia aged 6 to 90 years. Each donor gave ten milliliters of peripheral blood, collected into EDTA-treated Vacutainer tubes. PBMCs were isolated by Ficoll-Paque density-gradient centrifugation, with at least 6 million obtained per sample. Trizol reagent was used to extract total RNA from the PBMCs, yielding at least 6 micrograms per sample. The percentages of naive CD45RAhigh/CD27high T cells were determined by flow cytometry on a PBMC aliquot from every donor. This clonotype was counted many times. Its antigen remains undetermined. The sample holds no much larger clone one base away, and base qualities are not on file. V drops 7 bases and J drops 5 bases, leaving 7 bases in between. Including cysteine and phenylalanine, the CDR3 has 11 amino acids. Only CDR3 DNA is held: 33 bases, read in frame from base 1. CDR1 and CDR2, per the germline V gene, are SGHRS and YFSETQ.

The sequenced material came from blood. Here the chain combines TRBV5-1 and TRBJ2-4; the D gene is perhaps TRBD1, from 6 matching bases. The clonotype was recovered from a man between 60 and 75 years old in good health. The DNA sequence is TGCGCCAGCCGACAGGAAAACATTCAGTACTTC. This yields the protein CASRQENIQYF.